A single sample is the source of the 29 T cell receptor beta chains below, sequenced in a study of molecular identifiers for immune sequencing clone quantification. TCRdb analysed the PCR reads with MiXCR anew, one entry per CDR3 protein. The table has some 650,000 distinct CDR3 sequences, about 20% seen once. The sample comprised naive CD8+ T cells from blood, with Jurkat cell RNA spiked in. Subset: FACS-sorted CD8+CD4-CCR7+CD45RA+ naive T cells. These receptor sequences come from a human donor in good health. Some libraries in this study had Jurkat cell RNA spiked in.

This clonotype was recorded many times. The rearrangement joins TRBV5-5 to TRBJ1-1; 8 positions agree with TRBD1. The CDR3 loop spans 14 amino acids. Trimming took 4 bases from V and 7 from J; bases not matched to a gene: 9. Germline CDR1 reads SGHKS; CDR2 reads YYEKEE (reference sequence). The CDR3 coding sequence is TGTGCCAGCAGCGTGCGGGACAGGAGTTTTGAAGCTTTCTTT. Protein sequence: CASSVRDRSFEAFF.

Points on this clonotype: One junction end does not reproduce the germline sequence, and a read error may be involved. V gene TRBV5-3 combines with J gene TRBJ2-7; D perhaps matches TRBD2 (5 bases). TRBV5-3 is classed as an ORF, of uncertain function. The CDR3 is 15 amino acids. This CDR3 reads CASSSLRRFPYERYF. CDR3 nucleotide sequence: TGTGCCAGCAGCTCCCTACGGAGGTTCCCCTACGAGCGGTACTTC.

The chain is built from TRBV4-3 and TRBJ1-4, with a weak D call TRBD1 (5 bases). From germline, CDR1 is LGHNA and CDR2 YSLEER. The CDR3 is 17 residues long. The ends were cut back, 0 bases at V and 3 bases at J, with 14 bases in the middle. CDR3 loop: CASSQDGWGMANEKLFF. The CDR3 DNA follows: TGCGCCAGCAGCCAAGATGGGTGGGGGATGGCTAATGAAAAACTGTTTTTT.

This clonotype was seen a few times. This chain links TRBV27 with TRBJ2-3; no clear D. Trimming stripped 4 bases from V and 0 bases from J, with 20 bases between. CDR1 and CDR2 from the germline V gene are MNHEY and SMNVEV (reference sequence). The CDR3 has 18 residues. The CDR3 sequence is CASSSLLPTGISTDTQYF. The CDR3, as DNA: TGTGCCAGCAGTTCGTTACTCCCGACTGGGATAAGCACAGATACGCAGTATTTT.

This clonotype was found many times. The chain joins TRBV27 to TRBJ2-2; the D gene is possibly TRBD2 (6 bases). Trimming took 6 bases from V and 1 from J, leaving 12 bases between them. Germline lookup yields CDR1 MNHEY and CDR2 SMNVEV (reference sequence). The CDR3 totals 15 residues. CDR3 loop: CASRKEGQNTGELFF. For the CDR3, the DNA is TGTGCCAGCAGGAAGGAGGGCCAGAACACCGGGGAGCTGTTTTTT.

The sample holds many counts of this clonotype. V and J are TRBV11-2 and TRBJ2-3, with D possibly being TRBD1 or TRBD2 (6 bases each). Per germline, CDR1 SGHAT and CDR2 FQNNGV. With 3 bases removed from V and 2 bases from J, the gap between germline ends came to 12 bases. This CDR3 region has 15 residues. CDR3 DNA sequence: TGTGCCAGCAGCTTCCGGGGGCGCTACACAGATACGCAGTATTTT. It encodes CASSFRGRYTDTQYF.

In its sample, this clonotype was seen many times. This sequence joins TRBV7-8 and TRBJ2-1; D is perhaps TRBD1 or TRBD2 (6 bases each). This CDR3 has 15 residues. Germline V gene sequence: CDR1 SGHVS, CDR2 FQNEAQ. V lost 5 bases, J lost 7 bases, and 18 bases lay in between. CDR3 nucleotides: TGTGCCAGCAGCCCCCTCGGGGGCTCCCCGAATGAGCAGTTCTTC. This codes for CASSPLGGSPNEQFF.

This clonotype was seen many times. CDR3 in amino acids: CASSFPVYEQYF. For the CDR3, the DNA is TGTGCCAGCAGTTTCCCGGTCTACGAGCAGTACTTC. This rearrangement joins TRBV6-2 or TRBV6-3 to TRBJ2-7; D remains unclear. Germline V gives CDR1 MNHEY, CDR2 SVGEGT. The CDR3 has 12 residues. Trimming removed 4 bases from V and 3 bases from J, with 7 bases in between.

The V and J genes are TRBV29-1 and TRBJ2-1, with a weak D call TRBD2 (6 bases). This CDR3 is built from 15 residues. Germline V lookup: CDR1 SQVTM, CDR2 ANQGSEA. CDR3 in amino acids: CSTQDWEDSYNEQFF. In DNA form, the CDR3 reads TGCAGTACCCAAGACTGGGAGGATTCCTACAATGAGCAGTTCTTC.

The CDR3 sequence is CASSQDLLYEQYF. In nucleotides, the CDR3 is TGCGCCAGCAGCCAAGATCTTCTATACGAGCAGTACTTC. The chain links TRBV4-3 to TRBJ2-7; D not resolved. The CDR3 runs to 13 residues. CDR1 is LGHNA, CDR2 YSLEER, per germline. Trimming took 0 bases from V and 4 from J, leaving 7 bases between them.

This clonotype was seen at least ten times. This chain connects TRBV29-1 to TRBJ1-1; D is undetermined. V lost 8 bases and J 7 bases, leaving 11 bases between the germline ends. This CDR3 is 10 amino acids long. The V gene's germline CDR1 is SQVTM and CDR2 ANQGSEA. The DNA of the CDR3 is TGCAGCATTGTATGGGGTGAAGCTTTCTTT. It yields the protein CSIVWGEAFF.

The chain uses TRBV27 and TRBJ2-1; 7 bases match TRBD1. Germline loops: CDR1 MNHEY, CDR2 SMNVEV (reference sequence). J was trimmed by 4 bases and V by 2 bases; bases with no gene match: 2. This CDR3 has 14 residues. CDR3 sequence (DNA): TGTGCCAGCAGTTTAGAGACAGGGTACAATGAGCAGTTCTTC. Protein sequence: CASSLETGYNEQFF.

This clonotype was found many times. V and J are TRBV5-4 and TRBJ2-3, with 12 bases matching TRBD2. V lost 7 bases to trimming and J lost 2 bases; unmatched junction nucleotides: 5. Per the germline V gene, CDR1 is SGHNT and CDR2 is YYREEE (reference sequence). This CDR3 spans 15 amino acids. As DNA, the CDR3 is TGTGCCAGCGAGACTAGCGGGGGTCTCACAGATACGCAGTATTTT. Its protein product is CASETSGGLTDTQYF.

This clonotype was detected ten times or more. The rearrangement uses TRBV27 and TRBJ1-5; D gene unclear. Germline values: CDR1 MNHEY, CDR2 SMNVEV (reference sequence). The CDR3 runs to 15 residues. Trimming cost V 2 bases and J 4 bases, with 12 bases left between them. The CDR3 sequence is CASSLVGVVNQPQHF. CDR3 sequence (DNA): TGTGCCAGCAGTTTAGTTGGTGTTGTTAATCAGCCCCAGCATTTT.

This clonotype was counted ten times or more. The chain uses TRBV7-2 and TRBJ2-1; 9 positions match TRBD2. The CDR3 length is 14 residues. The J segment lost 4 bases and the V segment lost 5 bases, leaving 3 bases of the junction unmatched. Germline CDR1 and CDR2: SGHTA and FQGNSA. This CDR3 reads CASSLLAGYNEQFF. The CDR3 DNA sequence: TGTGCCAGCAGCCTGCTAGCGGGGTACAATGAGCAGTTCTTC.

The chain joins TRBV6-2 or TRBV6-3 to TRBJ1-5; unclear D gene. V was shortened by 0 bases and J by 9 bases, with 12 bases between the two germline ends. The CDR3 covers 14 residues. Germline V gene sequence: CDR1 MNHEY, CDR2 SVGEGT. The CDR3 sequence: CASSYSSASGPQHF. The CDR3 nucleotides are TGTGCCAGCAGTTACTCCTCGGCGTCGGGGCCCCAGCATTTT.

This clonotype turned up a few times. V gene TRBV6-2 or TRBV6-3 combines with J gene TRBJ2-3; TRBD1 or TRBD2 may be the D gene (5 bases each). CDR3 length: 14 amino acids. The V end was cut by 2 bases, the J end by 14 bases, with 20 bases between. The germline CDR1 and CDR2 sequences are MNHEY and SVGEGT. The CDR3 DNA reads as TGTGCCAGCAGTTACCGGGACGTACCGTTTTCGCGGTATTTT. Its protein product is CASSYRDVPFSRYF.

Comments on this clonotype: This sequence may be a read error, since a much larger clone differs from it by one base. The rearrangement uses TRBV30 and TRBJ1-1; D not resolved. The germline CDR1 and CDR2 sequences are GTSNPN and SVGIG (reference sequence). This CDR3 contains 12 residues. In nucleotides, the CDR3 is TGTGCTGCCTGGACGGTGGACACTGAAGCTTTCTTT. It specifies CAAWTVDTEAFF.

This clonotype was recorded at least ten times. V and J are TRBV7-9 and TRBJ2-2; TRBD1 matches 10 bases. Germline V lookup: CDR1 SEHNR, CDR2 FQNEAQ (reference sequence). The J segment lost 0 bases and the V segment lost 4 bases, leaving 5 bases of the junction unmatched. The CDR3 runs 17 residues. This CDR3 reads CASSYGTGDPNTGELFF. CDR3 nucleotides: TGTGCCAGCAGCTATGGGACAGGGGACCCGAACACCGGGGAGCTGTTTTTT. The whole variable domain, remainder taken from reference TRBV7-9 and TRBJ2-2, is DTGVSQNPRHKITKRGQNVTFRCDPISEHNRLYWYRQTLGQGPEFLTYFQNEAQLEKSRLLSDRFSAERPKGSFSTLEIQRTEQGDSAMYLCASSYGTGDPNTGELFFGEGSRLTVL.

This clonotype was found many times. This chain uses TRBV5-1 with TRBJ2-7; 8 bases line up with TRBD1. Germline lookup yields CDR1 SGHRS and CDR2 YFSETQ. This CDR3 spans 13 amino acids. J was trimmed by 5 bases and V by 4 bases; bases with no gene match: 5. This chain's CDR3 is CASSGGQGHEQYF. CDR3 sequence (DNA): TGCGCCAGCAGCGGAGGACAGGGTCACGAGCAGTACTTC.

This clonotype occurred many times. The rearrangement joins TRBV28 to TRBJ1-1, with D tentatively TRBD1 (6 bases). The germline CDR1 and CDR2 sequences are MDHEN and SYDVKM. The CDR3 loop spans 14 amino acids. V was clipped by 7 bases and J by 2 bases, with 14 bases between them. The CDR3 sequence is CASKFRGINTEAFF. In DNA, the CDR3 is TGTGCCAGCAAATTTAGGGGGATTAACACTGAAGCTTTCTTT.

In its sample, this clonotype was seen many times. This chain connects TRBV19 to TRBJ2-3; D might be TRBD1 (6 bases). Germline V gene lookup returns CDR1 LNHDA and CDR2 SQIVND (reference sequence). This CDR3 has 14 amino acids. V was trimmed by 6 bases and J by 3 bases, leaving 13 bases between them. The CDR3: CASSPGTPTDTQYF. The CDR3 nucleotides read TGTGCCAGTAGCCCCGGGACACCAACAGATACGCAGTATTTT.

In this sample, this clonotype turned up many times. The chain has TRBV7-9 and TRBJ1-4, with D uncertain. Between the trimmed V and J ends, which lost 1 base and 5 bases, there was a span of 2 bases. Germline V lookup: CDR1 SEHNR, CDR2 FQNEAQ (reference sequence). This CDR3 region has 12 residues. The CDR3 region is CASSLGNEKLFF. As DNA, the CDR3 is TGTGCCAGCAGCTTAGGCAATGAAAAACTGTTTTTT.

There are many counts of this clonotype. The J gene is TRBJ2-3, the V gene TRBV5-1, with D possibly TRBD2 on 6 matching bases. CDR1 and CDR2 from the germline V gene are SGHRS and YFSETQ. The CDR3 runs to 18 residues. Trimming removed 3 bases from V and 4 bases from J, with 24 bases in between. DNA of the CDR3: TGCGCCAGCAGCTCGGAAGGGTACGGGATGGTAGCGGCAGATACGCAGTATTTT. As protein: CASSSEGYGMVAADTQYF.

This clonotype was seen many times. The chain combines TRBV12-3 or TRBV12-4 with TRBJ1-5, with D unclear. Trimming cost V 5 bases and J 7 bases, with 21 bases left between them. CDR3 length: 16 amino acids. The CDR3 is CASSPGLTRLNQPQHF. The CDR3 nucleotides read TGTGCCAGCAGTCCCGGACTGACAAGGCTAAACCAGCCCCAGCATTTT.

A remark on this clonotype: Its ends do not fully match the called genes, so a read error is possible. The chain links TRBV15 to TRBJ2-2; no clear D. The CDR3 covers 14 residues. Germline assignment: CDR1 LNHNV and CDR2 YYDKDF (reference sequence). CDR3 residues: CATGRESGPGELFF. CDR3 in DNA: TGTGCCACCGGCAGAGAATCCGGGCCCGGGGAGCTGTTTTTT.

This clonotype was found many times. The rearrangement joins TRBV20-1 to TRBJ2-2; weak D call: TRBD1 (6 bases). This CDR3 contains 13 residues. Trimming cost V 8 bases and J 0 bases, with 10 bases left between them. CDR1 is DFQATT and CDR2 is SNEGSKA in the germline V gene (reference sequence). The CDR3 DNA reads TGCAGTCTTAGGGACACGAACACCGGGGAGCTGTTTTTT. It is translated as CSLRDTNTGELFF.

The chain recombines TRBV4-1 with TRBJ1-5; D ambiguous. The CDR3 loop spans 15 amino acids. V dropped 4 bases and J dropped 0 bases, with 10 bases sitting between them. CDR1 and CDR2 (germline): MGHRA, YSYEKL. Here the CDR3 reads CASSPLENSNQPQHF. DNA for the CDR3: TGCGCCAGCAGCCCCCTGGAGAATAGCAATCAGCCCCAGCATTTT.

Concerning this clonotype: At one end the junction does not follow the germline gene, possibly because of a read error. The chain carries TRBV7-6 and TRBJ2-7; 8 bases align to TRBD1. The germline V gene encodes CDR1 SGHVS and CDR2 FNYEAQ. This CDR3 has 22 amino acids. The CDR3 coding sequence is TGTGCCGGCAGCCTATACACTCCTTCCGTTAACCCACCGGACAGGGCGGGGCACGAGCAGTACTTC. This gives the protein CAGSLYTPSVNPPDRAGHEQYF. Based on the CDR3 plus reference TRBV7-6 and TRBJ2-7, the full variable domain is GAGVSQSPRYKVTKRGQDVALRCDPISGHVSLYWYRQALGQGPEFLTYFNYEAQQDKSGLPNDRFSAERPEGSISTLTIQRTEQRDSAMYRCAGSLYTPSVNPPDRAGHEQYFGPGTRLTVT.